This entry lists 17 T cell receptor beta chains sequenced from one sample in a study of T cells in pancreatic ductal adenocarcinoma. The protocol was immunoSEQ multiplex PCR, while the TCRdb copy is restricted to in-frame clones and leaves out a portion. The table has about 100,000 clones, over 90% seen once. No neoadjuvant therapy was given to the selected pancreatic ductal adenocarcinoma patients before their surgery. The specimen was PBMCs. The receptors were gathered from a human donor with pancreatic ductal adenocarcinoma.

The chain combines TRBV20-1 with TRBJ2-7; D is undetermined. CDR3 size: 10 residues. The germline gives CDR1 DFQATT, CDR2 SNEGSKA (reference sequence). V lost 6 bases, J lost 3 bases, and 6 bases lay in between. The CDR3 reads CSAQNYEQYF. As DNA, the CDR3 is TGCAGTGCCCAGAACTACGAGCAGTACTTC.

This chain links TRBV11-2 with TRBJ2-2, with 12 bases that match TRBD2. The CDR3 totals 16 residues. The J segment lost 6 bases and the V segment lost 5 bases, leaving 7 bases of the junction unmatched. Germline V gene sequence: CDR1 SGHAT, CDR2 FQNNGV. In DNA, the CDR3 is TGTGCCAGCAGCCGCGGACTAGCGGGACCCTCCGGGGAGCTGTTTTTT. The encoded protein is CASSRGLAGPSGELFF.

This rearrangement joins TRBV4-1 to TRBJ1-5; D unclear. The germline gives CDR1 MGHRA, CDR2 YSYEKL. The CDR3 spans 17 residues. V dropped 2 bases and J dropped 1 base, with 15 bases sitting between them. DNA for the CDR3: TGCGCCAGCAGCCAACGCCCCCTGGAGGACAGCAATCAGCCCCAGCATTTT. Translated: CASSQRPLEDSNQPQHF.

This clone appeared a few times. The CDR3 region has the DNA TGCGCCAGCAGCCAAGAGGAGGGCCGGGGCGAGCAGTACTTC. This sequence encodes CASSQEEGRGEQYF. V gene TRBV4-1 combines with J gene TRBJ2-7; maybe TRBD2 (6 bases). Germline V lookup: CDR1 MGHRA, CDR2 YSYEKL. The V gene lost 0 bases and the J gene lost 6 bases, with 12 bases spanning the gap. CDR3 length equals 14 residues.

The rearrangement links TRBV7-2 to TRBJ2-5, with TRBD2 as a possible D gene (5 bases). The ends were cut back, 4 bases at V and 6 bases at J, with 15 bases in the middle. The CDR3 extends over 14 amino acids. In germline, CDR1 is SGHTA, CDR2 FQGNSA. CDR3 residues: CASSSVPSGQTQYF. The CDR3, as DNA: TGTGCCAGCAGCTCTGTCCCCAGCGGCCAGACCCAGTACTTC.

This chain links TRBV9 with TRBJ2-5; TRBD1 aligns across 7 bases. The germline gives CDR1 SGDLS, CDR2 YYNGEE. This CDR3 contains 16 residues. J lost 1 base, V lost 0 bases, and 6 bases had no gene match. The CDR3 is CASSVEGASPQETQYF. The CDR3 nucleotides are TGTGCCAGCAGCGTAGAGGGGGCCTCCCCCCAAGAGACCCAGTACTTC.

This chain joins TRBV30 and TRBJ2-2; 8 bases are a match to TRBD1. Trimming at V came to 7 bases and at J to 2 bases, leaving 6 bases not matched to a gene. This CDR3 is 14 amino acids long. Germline CDR1 reads GTSNPN; CDR2 reads SVGIG (reference sequence). This CDR3 reads CAYQTGANTGELFF. For the CDR3, the DNA is TGTGCCTACCAGACAGGGGCCAACACCGGGGAGCTGTTTTTT.

This chain links TRBV5-1 with TRBJ2-1; possible D gene TRBD2, 6 bases. CDR1 is SGHRS and CDR2 is YFSETQ in the germline V gene. V gave up 5 bases and J gave up 7 bases, with 22 bases separating them. The CDR3 runs 16 residues. The chain's CDR3 is CASSTSSIGLGNEQFF. In nucleotides, the CDR3 is TGCGCCAGCAGTACTAGCTCGATAGGGTTGGGTAATGAGCAGTTCTTC.

As regards this clone: Germline is not matched at one junction end, which may reflect a read error. The V gene is TRBV7-7, the J gene TRBJ2-1; 15 nucleotides match TRBD2. Germline-derived CDR1 and CDR2 are SSHAT and FNYEAQ (reference sequence). CDR3 length: 15 amino acids. The CDR3 sequence is CASSLGLAGGGEQFF. The CDR3, as DNA: TGTGCTAGCAGCTTAGGACTAGCGGGAGGGGGTGAGCAGTTCTTC.

The genes are TRBV28 and TRBJ1-3; maybe TRBD1 (6 bases). CDR1 is MDHEN, CDR2 SYDVKM, per germline. The CDR3 has 15 residues. V was clipped by 6 bases and J by 0 bases, with 12 bases between them. In DNA form, the CDR3 reads TGTGCCAGCAGACCGGGACACCCCTCTGGAAACACCATATATTTT. Translated: CASRPGHPSGNTIYF.

The chain recombines TRBV10-1 with TRBJ2-5; 10 nucleotides line up with TRBD2. From germline, CDR1 is WNHNN and CDR2 SYGVQD (reference sequence). CDR3 length equals 15 residues. The trim removed 2 bases at V and 2 bases at J, leaving 2 bases unmatched. This CDR3 reads CASSEVAGGQETQYF. CDR3 sequence (DNA): TGCGCCAGCAGTGAGGTAGCGGGAGGACAAGAGACCCAGTACTTC.

The chain carries TRBV30 and TRBJ2-2; perhaps TRBD1 as D (5 bases). Germline-derived CDR1 and CDR2 are GTSNPN and SVGIG (reference sequence). Trimming removed 6 bases at V and 6 bases at J, with 14 bases between. The CDR3 consists of 13 residues. CDR3 DNA sequence: TGTGCCTGCGAGCAGGGAAGGGCCGGGGAGCTGTTTTTT. Translation: CACEQGRAGELFF. Full variable domain (remainder filled in from reference TRBV30 and TRBJ2-2): SQTIHQWPATLVQPVGSPLSLECTVEGTSNPNLYWYRQAAGRGLQLLFYSVGIGQISSEVPQNLSASRPQDRQFILSSKKLLLSDSGFYLCACEQGRAGELFFGEGSRLTVL.

The V gene is TRBV2, the J gene TRBJ2-7; D gene ambiguous. Germline loops: CDR1 SNHLY, CDR2 FYNNEI. The length of the CDR3 is 12 residues. Between the trimmed V and J ends, which lost 4 bases and 4 bases, there was a span of 8 bases. For the CDR3, the DNA is TGTGCCAGCAGTGTACGCGGTTACGAGCAGTACTTC. The encoded protein is CASSVRGYEQYF. Drawing the rest from reference TRBV2 and TRBJ2-7, the complete variable domain is EPEVTQTPSHQVTQMGQEVILRCVPISNHLYFYWYRQILGQKVEFLVSFYNNEISEKSEIFDDQFSVERPDGSNFTLKIRSTKLEDSAMYFCASSVRGYEQYFGPGTRLTVT.

The chain joins TRBV7-3 to TRBJ2-3, with D perhaps matching TRBD1 (6 bases). The V gene lost 0 bases and the J gene lost 8 bases, with 6 bases spanning the gap. CDR3 length equals 12 residues. CDR1 SGHTA and CDR2 FQGTGA come from the germline V gene. The CDR3 coding sequence is TGTGCCAGCAGCTTAACACAGGGTACGCAGTATTTT. Translation: CASSLTQGTQYF.

This clone has just one count. This rearrangement joins TRBV11-2 to TRBJ2-3; 7 bases are shared with TRBD2. Germline V gene data show CDR1 as SGHAT and CDR2 as FQNNGV. The V and J ends lost 1 base and 2 bases, in that order; junction bases with no gene match: 9. The CDR3 sequence is 17 residues long. In nucleotides, the CDR3 is TGTGCCAGCAGCTTAGCCTCTAGCGGAACTATCACAGATACGCAGTATTTT. This gives the protein CASSLASSGTITDTQYF.

The sample holds one count of this clone. This sequence joins TRBV28 and TRBJ2-3; 15 bases align to TRBD2. The trim removed 11 bases at V and 9 bases at J, leaving 6 bases unmatched. Germline assignment: CDR1 MDHEN and CDR2 SYDVKM. The CDR3 consists of 13 residues. CDR3 amino acids: CAGRTSGRATQYF. As DNA, the CDR3 is TGTGCCGGGAGGACTAGCGGGAGGGCAACGCAGTATTTT.

The rearrangement links TRBV18 to TRBJ2-7, with 7 bases fitting TRBD2. With V trimmed by 0 bases and J by 0 bases, 5 bases remained unmatched. Germline values: CDR1 KGHSH, CDR2 LQKENI. The CDR3 length is 16 residues. In nucleotides, the CDR3 is TGTGCCAGCTCACCACCTGGAATAGCGGGCTCCTACGAGCAGTACTTC. This encodes CASSPPGIAGSYEQYF.